The next 2 T cell receptor beta chains were all read from a single sample in a study of regulatory T cells in long-lasting Graves disease. HTBI primers from iRepertoire and Arm-PCR of CDR3 regions yielded the TCR beta libraries. From the multiplex PCR reads, TCRdb called clonotypes with MiXCR, one entry per CDR3 protein. The sample shows fewer than 550,000 distinct CDR3 sequences, about a fifth of them seen only once. Time point reported: persistent/refractory GD, antithyroid drugs over 5 years with positive TRAb. Following extraction of RNA from PBMCs, that RNA was used to make the TCR library. The material sequenced was peripheral blood mononuclear cells (PBMCs), taken when the disease was refractory, from a patient treated with antithyroid drugs. The receptors were gathered from a female donor with Graves disease.

The genes are TRBV27 and TRBJ2-1, with D possibly being TRBD1 (6 bases). The CDR3 covers 13 residues. Trimming removed 8 bases at V and 2 bases at J, with 10 bases between. Germline V gene data show CDR1 as MNHEY and CDR2 as SMNVEV (reference sequence). CDR3 DNA: TGTGCCAGCGCTTGGGGGCCCTACAATGAGCAGTTCTTC. It specifies CASAWGPYNEQFF.

This chain uses TRBV7-9 with TRBJ1-4; D unclear. Per the germline V gene, CDR1 is SEHNR and CDR2 is FQNEAQ (reference sequence). This CDR3 is built from 17 residues. Trimming took off 0 bases at V and 5 bases at J, with 16 bases between the two ends. The CDR3: CASSLASDLVPNEKLFF. CDR3 DNA sequence: TGTGCCAGCAGCTTAGCCTCGGACTTAGTTCCAAATGAAAAACTGTTTTTT.